The clone carrying this TCR beta chain was recorded a few times. Its specificity is not known. Samples were taken several times over chemoradiotherapy. This sample was included in a study of chemoradiotherapy in HPV16-positive cancers. Data came from immunoSEQ multiplex PCR; TCRdb stores just in-frame clones and leaves some out. Of 30,000 to 40,000 clones listed, about four fifths are singletons. Points from the study as a whole: The functional HPV-specific definition rests on just a couple of HPV16-positive patients.

This CDR3 spans 13 amino acids. V lost 5 bases, J lost 7 bases, and 12 bases lay in between. The germline CDR1 and CDR2 sequences are LNHDA and SQIVND (reference sequence). The sample was blood, taken from a patient who underwent chemoradiotherapy. The sequence was collected from a human donor with HPV-associated anogenital cancer. The chain is built from TRBV19 and TRBJ1-5, with D possibly matching TRBD1 (5 bases). The CDR3 region is CASSVQVYQPQHF. The CDR3 nucleotides read TGTGCCAGTAGTGTACAGGTTTACCAGCCCCAGCATTTT.